These T cell receptor beta chains were read from a single sample in a study of blood T cell repertoires in COVID-19. Sequencing used immunoSEQ multiplex PCR; TCRdb keeps in-frame clones, though not all of them. The repertoire holds about half a million clones, roughly 85% seen once, with approximately 2.9% in the top ten. Specimen: peripheral blood. These receptors all come from a human donor in a cohort sampled during active COVID-19. Each CDR3 is given with its conserved first and last residue. The D gene is left open where the match is weak. The size entry is marked missing in some rows and otherwise reads once, few, many or a size class.

v_gene	j_gene	d_gene	abundance	CDR3aa	CDR3nt
TRBV3-1/TRBV3-2	TRBJ1-2	-	-	CASSQEGGYYGYTF	TGTGCCAGCAGCCAAGAGGGGGGATACTATGGCTACACCTTC
TRBV5-8	TRBJ1-2	-	-	CASSLELYGYTF	TGTGCCAGCAGCTTGGAGCTCTATGGCTACACCTTC
TRBV7-6	TRBJ2-7	-	-	CASSLHYEQYF	TGTGCCAGCAGCTTACACTACGAGCAGTACTTC
TRBV10-3	TRBJ2-3	-	-	CAIRLEGDTDTQYF	TGTGCCATCAGGCTTGAAGGGGACACAGATACGCAGTATTTT
TRBV20-1	TRBJ1-5	TRBD1	-	CSASTGENAQPQHF	TGCAGTGCTAGTACAGGGGAGAATGCTCAGCCCCAGCATTTT
TRBV28	TRBJ1-5	TRBD1	-	CASSLPGTGNNQPQHF	TGTGCCAGCAGTTTACCCGGGACAGGGAATAATCAGCCCCAGCATTTT
TRBV9	TRBJ1-2	-	-	CASSGLGGYGYTF	TGTGCCAGCAGCGGTTTGGGAGGCTATGGCTACACCTTC
TRBV7-2	TRBJ2-1	-	-	CASSSSAGSYNEQFF	TGTGCCAGCAGCTCCAGCGCCGGCTCCTACAATGAGCAGTTCTTC
TRBV9	TRBJ2-3	TRBD2	few	CASSVLGGGTTDTQYF	TGTGCCAGCAGCGTCCTGGGGGGGGGTACCACAGATACGCAGTATTTT
TRBV7-2	TRBJ2-4	-	-	CASSLRLGENIQYF	TGTGCCAGCAGCCTCAGACTAGGGGAAAACATTCAGTACTTC
TRBV7-2	TRBJ2-5	-	-	CASSLEVAAGRETQYF	TGTGCCAGCAGCTTAGAGGTAGCGGCTGGGCGGGAGACCCAGTACTTC
TRBV30	TRBJ1-1	-	few	CAWSAQTGTEAFF	TGTGCCTGGAGCGCCCAGACGGGGACTGAAGCTTTCTTT
TRBV3-1/TRBV3-2	TRBJ1-5	-	-	CASSPSQGHQPQHF	TGTGCCAGCAGTCCCTCCCAGGGTCATCAGCCCCAGCATTTT
TRBV9	TRBJ2-5	TRBD2	few	CASSVGLAGIQETQYF	TGTGCCAGCAGCGTAGGGCTAGCGGGGATCCAAGAGACCCAGTACTTC
TRBV19	TRBJ2-1	TRBD2	-	CASSIGTSGPYNEQFF	TGTGCCAGTAGTATTGGGACTAGCGGGCCCTACAATGAGCAGTTCTTC
TRBV9	TRBJ1-1	-	-	CASSVAGIQGEAFF	TGTGCCAGCAGCGTAGCAGGGATCCAGGGTGAAGCTTTCTTT
TRBV28	TRBJ2-3	-	-	CASSFQTAADTQYF	TGTGCCAGCAGTTTTCAGACGGCGGCAGATACGCAGTATTTT
TRBV7-2	TRBJ2-5	-	-	CASSPPGLKETQYF	TGTGCCAGCAGCCCGCCGGGACTTAAAGAGACCCAGTACTTC
TRBV28	TRBJ1-1	TRBD1	-	CASTLGQGVFETEAFF	TGTGCCAGCACCCTAGGACAGGGAGTTTTCGAGACTGAAGCTTTCTTT
TRBV9	TRBJ2-4	TRBD2	-	CASSVSGTSENIQYF	TGTGCCAGCAGCGTTTCCGGGACTAGCGAGAACATTCAGTACTTC
TRBV5-4	TRBJ2-7	TRBD1	-	CASSLRTGSYEQYF	TGTGCCAGCAGCTTGAGGACAGGGTCCTACGAGCAGTACTTC
TRBV30	TRBJ2-7	TRBD2	-	CAWTPGGSSYEQYF	TGTGCCTGGACTCCGGGAGGGAGCTCCTACGAGCAGTACTTC
TRBV18	TRBJ1-2	-	-	CASSPRETTNYGYTF	TGTGCCAGCTCACCACGAGAAACTACTAACTATGGCTACACCTTC
TRBV7-3	TRBJ1-1	-	-	CASSPYAPNTEAFF	TGTGCCAGCAGCCCCTACGCTCCGAACACTGAAGCTTTCTTT
TRBV6-1	TRBJ2-5	-	-	CASSEARVPETQYF	TGTGCCAGCAGTGAAGCGCGGGTCCCGGAGACCCAGTACTTC
TRBV27	TRBJ1-6	-	once	CASSLGLDYNSPLHF	TGTGCCAGCAGTTTGGGACTTGACTATAATTCACCCCTCCACTTT
TRBV29-1	TRBJ1-4	TRBD1	-	CSVPGQGWDEKLFF	TGCAGCGTCCCCGGACAGGGGTGGGATGAAAAACTGTTTTTT
TRBV5-1	TRBJ2-2	TRBD1	-	CASSQDRGQGTGELFF	TGCGCCAGCAGCCAAGACAGGGGGCAAGGCACCGGGGAGCTGTTTTTT
TRBV6-2/TRBV6-3	TRBJ2-1	TRBD2	few	CASSYPGTSGRALRNEQFF	TGTGCCAGCAGTTACCCTGGGACTAGCGGGAGGGCCTTGAGAAATGAGCAGTTCTTC
TRBV7-9	TRBJ1-1	TRBD1	once	CASSRGQGARFPEAFF	TGTGCCAGCAGCCGGGGACAGGGGGCGAGATTTCCTGAAGCTTTCTTT
TRBV30	TRBJ1-4	-	-	CALRDGGRRKLFF	TGTGCTCTCCGGGACGGGGGGCGCAGAAAACTGTTTTTT